Listed below are T cell receptor beta chains from one sample, sequenced in a study of T cell clones after liver transplantation. Data came from immunoSEQ multiplex PCR; TCRdb stores just in-frame clones and leaves some out. The sample carries around 110,000 clones, about nine tenths recorded once. The sample was CD4+ T cells from blood, taken 12 months after liver transplant. The source of these receptors is a human patient who received a liver transplant. The T cells may come from the graft donor. The CDR3 runs from the conserved cysteine through the conserved F or W. The D gene is left open where the match is weak. Not every row has a clone size; where given, it reads once, few, many or a size class.

abundance: .; v_gene: TRBV10-3; d_gene: TRBD1; j_gene: TRBJ2-5; CDR3aa: CAISLDRVGETQYF; CDR3nt: TGTGCCATCAGTTTGGACAGGGTAGGAGAGACCCAGTACTTC
abundance: .; v_gene: TRBV6-5; d_gene: TRBD1; j_gene: TRBJ2-5; CDR3aa: CASSWDREETQYF; CDR3nt: TGTGCCAGCAGTTGGGACAGGGAAGAGACCCAGTACTTC
abundance: .; v_gene: TRBV27; d_gene: .; j_gene: TRBJ1-2; CDR3aa: CASSLYSGMDGYTF; CDR3nt: TGTGCCAGCAGTTTATACTCAGGGATGGATGGCTACACCTTC
abundance: .; v_gene: TRBV5-6; d_gene: .; j_gene: TRBJ1-1; CDR3aa: CASSLVGTLNTEAFF; CDR3nt: TGTGCCAGCAGCTTGGTAGGGACGCTGAACACTGAAGCTTTCTTT
abundance: .; v_gene: TRBV6-4; d_gene: TRBD1; j_gene: TRBJ2-5; CDR3aa: CASSAGTAQETQYF; CDR3nt: TGTGCCAGCAGCGCCGGGACAGCTCAAGAGACCCAGTACTTC
abundance: .; v_gene: TRBV15; d_gene: .; j_gene: TRBJ2-6; CDR3aa: CATSSPHRAGANVLTF; CDR3nt: TGTGCCACCAGCAGCCCCCACAGGGCTGGGGCCAACGTCCTGACTTTC
abundance: once; v_gene: TRBV19; d_gene: .; j_gene: TRBJ2-7; CDR3aa: CASSRQSTYEQYF; CDR3nt: TGTGCCAGTAGTCGGCAGAGCACCTACGAGCAGTACTTC
abundance: .; v_gene: TRBV10-2; d_gene: TRBD1; j_gene: TRBJ2-7; CDR3aa: CASGDSSYEQYF; CDR3nt: TGCGCCAGCGGGGACAGCTCCTACGAGCAGTACTTC
abundance: .; v_gene: TRBV11-2; d_gene: TRBD2; j_gene: TRBJ2-5; CDR3aa: CASSLVAGSETQYF; CDR3nt: TGTGCCAGCAGCTTAGTAGCGGGGTCAGAGACCCAGTACTTC
abundance: .; v_gene: TRBV11-3; d_gene: .; j_gene: TRBJ2-5; CDR3aa: CASSPQDLWETQYF; CDR3nt: TGTGCCAGCAGCCCACAGGATTTATGGGAGACCCAGTACTTC
abundance: .; v_gene: TRBV7-2; d_gene: TRBD2; j_gene: TRBJ2-3; CDR3aa: CASSITSVADTQYF; CDR3nt: TGTGCCAGCAGCATTACTAGCGTCGCAGATACGCAGTATTTT
abundance: once; v_gene: TRBV5-4; d_gene: .; j_gene: TRBJ2-3; CDR3aa: CASSLDRTDTQYF; CDR3nt: TGTGCCAGCAGCTTGGATCGCACAGATACGCAGTATTTT
abundance: .; v_gene: TRBV7-6; d_gene: .; j_gene: TRBJ1-3; CDR3aa: CASSLRASSGTIYF; CDR3nt: TGTGCCAGCAGCTTAAGGGCCTCATCGGGCACCATATATTTT
abundance: .; v_gene: TRBV5-1; d_gene: .; j_gene: TRBJ2-5; CDR3aa: CASSLGRGMYETQYF; CDR3nt: TGCGCCAGCAGTTTGGGCCGGGGGATGTACGAGACCCAGTACTTC
abundance: .; v_gene: TRBV7-9; d_gene: TRBD1; j_gene: TRBJ1-5; CDR3aa: CASSSFGVDRGFEQPQHF; CDR3nt: TGTGCCAGCAGCTCCTTCGGAGTGGACAGGGGGTTCGAGCAGCCCCAGCATTTT
abundance: .; v_gene: TRBV7-7; d_gene: TRBD1; j_gene: TRBJ2-5; CDR3aa: CASSTDRGQETQYF; CDR3nt: TGTGCTAGCAGTACGGACAGGGGACAGGAGACCCAGTACTTC
abundance: few; v_gene: TRBV2; d_gene: TRBD1; j_gene: TRBJ2-3; CDR3aa: CASSRDSITDTQYF; CDR3nt: TGTGCCAGCAGTAGGGACAGTATCACAGATACGCAGTATTTT
abundance: .; v_gene: TRBV7-9; d_gene: .; j_gene: TRBJ1-1; CDR3aa: CASSLASLGGLEAFF; CDR3nt: TGTGCCAGCAGCTTAGCCTCCCTCGGGGGACTCGAAGCTTTCTTT
abundance: .; v_gene: TRBV25-1; d_gene: .; j_gene: TRBJ2-2; CDR3aa: CASSESGRRTGELFF; CDR3nt: TGTGCCAGCAGTGAATCCGGAAGGAGGACCGGGGAGCTGTTTTTT
abundance: .; v_gene: TRBV9; d_gene: .; j_gene: TRBJ1-1; CDR3aa: CASSERRGGRAEAFF; CDR3nt: TGTGCCAGCAGCGAACGACGAGGTGGCCGGGCTGAAGCTTTCTTT
abundance: .; v_gene: TRBV6-1; d_gene: TRBD2; j_gene: TRBJ2-7; CDR3aa: CASKILSGSSEQYF; CDR3nt: TGTGCCAGCAAAATTCTCAGCGGGAGCTCCGAGCAGTACTTC
abundance: .; v_gene: TRBV27; d_gene: .; j_gene: TRBJ1-5; CDR3aa: CASSFKFYPNQPQHF; CDR3nt: TGTGCCAGCAGTTTCAAGTTCTACCCTAATCAGCCCCAGCATTTT
abundance: .; v_gene: TRBV11-3; d_gene: .; j_gene: TRBJ1-3; CDR3aa: CASSLVGTAGNTIYF; CDR3nt: TGTGCCAGCAGCTTAGTGGGCACGGCTGGAAACACCATATATTTT
abundance: .; v_gene: TRBV29-1; d_gene: .; j_gene: TRBJ1-1; CDR3aa: CSAGSTMNTEAFF; CDR3nt: TGCAGCGCCGGAAGCACCATGAACACTGAAGCTTTCTTT
abundance: .; v_gene: TRBV2; d_gene: .; j_gene: TRBJ2-3; CDR3aa: CASISYGTSTDTQYF; CDR3nt: TGTGCCAGCATCTCTTACGGAACTAGCACAGATACGCAGTATTTT
abundance: .; v_gene: TRBV7-2; d_gene: TRBD2; j_gene: TRBJ2-3; CDR3aa: CASGAGGDNTQYF; CDR3nt: TGTGCCAGCGGGGCGGGAGGGGACAATACGCAGTATTTT
abundance: .; v_gene: TRBV27; d_gene: TRBD2; j_gene: TRBJ2-1; CDR3aa: CASSLGTNNHEQFF; CDR3nt: TGTGCCAGCAGTCTCGGGACTAATAACCATGAGCAGTTCTTC
abundance: .; v_gene: TRBV2; d_gene: TRBD2; j_gene: TRBJ2-3; CDR3aa: CASSGTSGRTDTQYF; CDR3nt: TGTGCCAGCAGTGGGACTAGCGGGAGAACAGATACGCAGTATTTT
abundance: .; v_gene: TRBV2; d_gene: .; j_gene: TRBJ2-7; CDR3aa: CASSGQTGRTGEQYF; CDR3nt: TGTGCCAGCAGTGGTCAGACAGGGAGGACCGGCGAGCAGTACTTC
abundance: .; v_gene: TRBV5-1; d_gene: .; j_gene: TRBJ1-5; CDR3aa: CASSLDTGRNQPQHF; CDR3nt: TGCGCCAGCAGCTTGGATACCGGCCGTAATCAGCCCCAGCATTTT
abundance: medium-sized; v_gene: TRBV28; d_gene: .; j_gene: TRBJ1-2; CDR3aa: CASSRWGYTF; CDR3nt: TGTGCCAGCAGCCGGTGGGGCTACACCTTC
abundance: .; v_gene: TRBV7-3; d_gene: .; j_gene: TRBJ1-1; CDR3aa: CASSLNVNTEAFF; CDR3nt: TGTGCCAGCAGCTTAAACGTAAACACTGAAGCTTTCTTT
abundance: .; v_gene: TRBV9; d_gene: TRBD2; j_gene: TRBJ2-5; CDR3aa: CASSVGTSQETQYF; CDR3nt: TGTGCCAGCAGCGTAGGGACTAGCCAAGAGACCCAGTACTTC
abundance: .; v_gene: TRBV5-5; d_gene: TRBD2; j_gene: TRBJ2-3; CDR3aa: CASSLTSASTDTQYF; CDR3nt: TGTGCCAGCAGCTTGACTAGCGCGAGCACAGATACGCAGTATTTT
abundance: .; v_gene: TRBV19; d_gene: .; j_gene: TRBJ2-1; CDR3aa: CASSVGISYNEQFF; CDR3nt: TGTGCCAGTAGTGTAGGAATCTCCTACAATGAGCAGTTCTTC
abundance: .; v_gene: TRBV4-1; d_gene: .; j_gene: TRBJ2-5; CDR3aa: CASSQVTGQETQYF; CDR3nt: TGCGCCAGCAGCCAAGTCACAGGACAAGAGACCCAGTACTTC